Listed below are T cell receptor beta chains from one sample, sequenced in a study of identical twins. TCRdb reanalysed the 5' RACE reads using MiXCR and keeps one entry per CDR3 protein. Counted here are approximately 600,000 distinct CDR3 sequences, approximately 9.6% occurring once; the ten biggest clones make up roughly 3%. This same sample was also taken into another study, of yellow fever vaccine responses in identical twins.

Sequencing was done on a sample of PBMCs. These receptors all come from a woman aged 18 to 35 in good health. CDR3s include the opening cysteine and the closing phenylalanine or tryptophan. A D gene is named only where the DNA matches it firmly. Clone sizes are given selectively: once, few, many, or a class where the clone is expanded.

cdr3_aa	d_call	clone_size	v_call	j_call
CASSLGQGGKNIQYF	TRBD1	many	TRBV7-9	TRBJ2-4
CASSQGGVNLADTQYF	-	-	TRBV4-1	TRBJ2-3
CASAREGSTDTQYF	TRBD2	few	TRBV6-1	TRBJ2-3
CASSHSAYEQYF	-	many	TRBV12-3/TRBV12-4	TRBJ2-7
CASRKIAGYTGELFF	TRBD2	-	TRBV7-2	TRBJ2-2
CASSVGPRPVGGETQYF	-	many	TRBV9	TRBJ2-5
CATSRRWAGKNTGELFF	-	-	TRBV15	TRBJ2-2
CASSKCRAGAGDPSGANVLTF	-	-	TRBV21-1	TRBJ2-6
CASSPPSRTYEQYF	-	many	TRBV18	TRBJ2-7
CASSRELAGGGEQFF	TRBD2	-	TRBV7-2	TRBJ2-1
CASSRTAVGNIQYF	-	many	TRBV12-3/TRBV12-4	TRBJ2-4